The 25 T cell receptor beta chains in this list originate from one sample, sequenced in a study of shared clonotypes between healthy human individuals. Here immunoSEQ multiplex PCR was the method, and the copy in TCRdb shows in-frame clones only, minus some. This table holds approximately 1,500,000 clones, about 96% found once. Sequencing input: naive CD4+ T cells sorted from blood. As for subset: CD45RA+ positively selected. These receptors originate from a man aged 25 to 40 in good health.

The chain carries TRBV9 and TRBJ2-1; no reliable D call. V gave up 3 bases and J gave up 4 bases, with 8 bases separating them. The CDR3 covers 13 residues. CDR1 is SGDLS, CDR2 YYNGEE, per germline. The DNA of the CDR3 is TGTGCCAGCAGCGCCCCCTTGTACAATGAGCAGTTCTTC. Amino acid sequence: CASSAPLYNEQFF.

Remarks on this clone: Other nucleotide sequences from this sample produce the same CDR3. The chain is built from TRBV9 and TRBJ2-1; D is perhaps TRBD1 (6 bases). Germline V CDR1 and CDR2: SGDLS, YYNGEE. CDR3 length: 15 residues. V was trimmed by 0 bases and J by 6 bases, leaving 13 bases between them. The CDR3 protein is CASSVEGQGSNEQFF. CDR3 DNA: TGTGCCAGCAGCGTAGAGGGACAAGGGTCCAATGAGCAGTTCTTC.

The chain combines TRBV29-1 with TRBJ1-5, with a possible D match to TRBD1 (5 bases). Trimming stripped 4 bases from V and 9 bases from J, with 13 bases between. Germline CDR1 is SQVTM and CDR2 is ANQGSEA. The CDR3 length is 12 residues. Here the CDR3 reads CSVGDSRGPQHF. The CDR3 nucleotides read TGCAGCGTTGGAGACAGCCGGGGGCCCCAGCATTTT.

The chain uses TRBV7-8 and TRBJ1-1; D is unclear. V lost 1 base, J lost 1 base, and 10 bases lay in between. Germline CDR1 is SGHVS and CDR2 is FQNEAQ. CDR3 size: 15 residues. CDR3 region: CASSLGHAENTEAFF. The DNA for the CDR3 is TGTGCCAGCAGCTTAGGGCACGCGGAGAACACTGAAGCTTTCTTT.

The rearrangement joins TRBV29-1 to TRBJ2-1; TRBD1 is a possible D gene (6 bases). Germline assignment: CDR1 SQVTM and CDR2 ANQGSEA. The V and J ends lost 4 bases and 7 bases respectively, with 11 bases between them. This CDR3 contains 12 residues. As DNA, the CDR3 is TGCAGCGTTGTGACAGGAGTAAATGAGCAGTTCTTC. Protein sequence: CSVVTGVNEQFF.

On this clone itself: The sample has other DNA sequences that encode this CDR3 too. This chain links TRBV9 with TRBJ2-1, with 9 bases aligning to TRBD2. V gave up 1 base and J gave up 5 bases; unmatched junction bases: 1. Looked up from germline, CDR1 is SGDLS and CDR2 is YYNGEE. CDR3 length equals 14 residues. The CDR3 region has the DNA TGTGCCAGCAGCGTACGACTAGCGGACAATGAGCAGTTCTTC. It encodes CASSVRLADNEQFF.

The V gene is TRBV29-1, the J gene TRBJ2-1, with 7 bases fitting TRBD2. This CDR3 has 15 residues. With V trimmed by 7 bases and J by 2 bases, 11 bases remained unmatched. Looked up from germline, CDR1 is SQVTM and CDR2 is ANQGSEA. The CDR3: CSAGRDLPPYNEQFF. The CDR3 DNA is TGCAGCGCTGGGAGGGACCTACCACCCTACAATGAGCAGTTCTTC.

The J gene is TRBJ2-3, the V gene TRBV28; 15 bases line up with TRBD2. Germline CDR1 and CDR2: MDHEN and SYDVKM. After removal of 5 bases from V and 0 bases from J, the junction contained 15 bases not matched to a gene. The length of the CDR3 is 21 residues. The CDR3 DNA follows: TGTGCCAGCAGTACCCGCCGGACTAGCGGGAGGGCCGCCCTTAGCACAGATACGCAGTATTTT. It codes for CASSTRRTSGRAALSTDTQYF.

The chain carries TRBV19 and TRBJ1-1; 10 bases align to TRBD1. The germline CDR1 and CDR2 sequences are LNHDA and SQIVND (reference sequence). With 6 bases clipped from V and 2 bases from J, the junction kept 6 bases outside the gene matches. The CDR3 loop spans 15 amino acids. CDR3 nucleotides: TGTGCCAGTAGGCGGGACAGGGGCTTTAACACTGAAGCTTTCTTT. Its protein is CASRRDRGFNTEAFF.

This clone was observed once. The genes are TRBV6-1 and TRBJ2-3; unclear D gene. V was cut by 7 bases and J by 0 bases, with 14 bases left in between. The CDR3 has 15 amino acids. The germline V gene has CDR1 MNHNS and CDR2 SASEGT. In DNA, the CDR3 is TGTGCCAGCAAATGGTTCCGTACTAGCACAGATACGCAGTATTTT. This translates into CASKWFRTSTDTQYF.

This clone was picked up one time. The chain carries TRBV28 and TRBJ2-3; 9 positions agree with TRBD1. J gave up 3 bases and V 6 bases, and 7 bases lay outside the gene matches. CDR1 and CDR2 (germline): MDHEN, SYDVKM. CDR3 length: 15 residues. CDR3 sequence: CASSTPGQGTDTQYF. CDR3 nucleotide sequence: TGTGCCAGCAGCACCCCAGGACAGGGGACAGATACGCAGTATTTT.

The J gene is TRBJ1-1, the V gene TRBV7-8; the D is unclear. CDR1 and CDR2 from the germline V gene are SGHVS and FQNEAQ. This CDR3 has 12 amino acids. Trimming shortened V by 4 bases and J by 8 bases, and 11 bases separated the two germline ends. CDR3 in amino acids: CASSSHGLEAFF. For the CDR3, the DNA is TGTGCCAGCAGCTCCCATGGGCTAGAAGCTTTCTTT.

Comment on this clone: The same CDR3 is also encoded by other DNA sequences in this sample. J is TRBJ2-1 and V is TRBV7-2; the match to TRBD2 covers 8 bases. Germline V gene lookup returns CDR1 SGHTA and CDR2 FQGNSA. Trimming took 2 bases from V and 0 from J; bases not matched to a gene: 3. The CDR3 is made up of 16 amino acids. The CDR3 reads CASSLKSGSSYNEQFF. As DNA, the CDR3 is TGTGCCAGCAGCTTAAAGAGCGGGAGCTCCTACAATGAGCAGTTCTTC.

This chain joins TRBV7-3 and TRBJ2-3; 8 bases line up with TRBD2. Trimming took 4 bases from V and 0 from J; bases not matched to a gene: 9. Germline V lookup: CDR1 SGHTA, CDR2 FQGTGA. This CDR3 region has 17 residues. The CDR3 sequence is CASSSARTSTSTDTQYF. The CDR3 region has the DNA TGTGCCAGCAGCTCCGCCAGGACTAGCACTAGCACAGATACGCAGTATTTT.

V gene TRBV28 combines with J gene TRBJ2-1; D possibly corresponds to TRBD2 (6 bases). CDR3 size: 14 residues. Germline V gene data show CDR1 as MDHEN and CDR2 as SYDVKM. Trimming took off 3 bases at V and 4 bases at J, with 10 bases between the two ends. CDR3 residues: CASSLLGGYNEQFF. DNA of the CDR3: TGTGCCAGCAGTTTGTTGGGGGGATACAATGAGCAGTTCTTC.

This clone was seen once. V gene TRBV10-3 combines with J gene TRBJ2-2, with D perhaps assigned TRBD1 or TRBD2 (6 bases each). The CDR3 consists of 16 residues. V was clipped by 9 bases and J by 5 bases, with 22 bases between them. Germline V gene data show CDR1 as ENHRY and CDR2 as SYGVKD. Here the CDR3 reads CAMGALPRRGTGELFF. The CDR3 DNA reads as TGTGCCATGGGGGCCCTCCCCAGGAGGGGTACCGGGGAGCTGTTTTTT.

This clone has only a few counts. This chain links TRBV5-1 with TRBJ1-2, with 8 bases lining up with TRBD1. The CDR3 has 14 residues. Looked up from germline, CDR1 is SGHRS and CDR2 is YFSETQ. The trim removed 5 bases at V and 6 bases at J, leaving 9 bases unmatched. The CDR3 sequence is CASSLTGTGNGYTF. In DNA, the CDR3 is TGCGCCAGCAGTCTTACCGGGACAGGCAATGGCTACACCTTC.

This rearrangement joins TRBV25-1 to TRBJ2-1; tentative D call: TRBD1 (5 bases). The CDR3 sequence is 13 residues long. Trimming removed 0 bases from V and 14 bases from J, with 14 bases in between. Germline V gene sequence: CDR1 MGHDK, CDR2 SYGVNS. CDR3 region: CASSEYIGQGEFF. The CDR3 DNA reads as TGTGCCAGCAGTGAATATATCGGCCAAGGGGAGTTCTTC. The variable domain in full, with the rest retrieved from reference TRBV25-1 and TRBJ2-1, is EADIYQTPRYLVIGTGKKITLECSQTMGHDKMYWYQQDPGMELHLIHYSYGVNSTEKGDLSSESTVSRIRTEHFPLTLESARPSHTSQYLCASSEYIGQGEFFGPGTRLTVL.

This chain uses TRBV28 with TRBJ1-2, with D possibly matching TRBD1 (6 bases). Germline CDR1 is MDHEN and CDR2 is SYDVKM. Trimming pared 7 bases from V and 4 bases from J, leaving 16 bases between. This CDR3 contains 14 residues. CDR3 bases: TGTGCCAGCATGGCCCCAGGGGCAGCCTATGGCTACACCTTC. This codes for CASMAPGAAYGYTF.

This chain uses TRBV5-5 with TRBJ1-5; possibly TRBD1 for D (5 bases). The germline V and J ends were trimmed by 4 bases and 6 bases, with 11 bases remaining between them. This CDR3 spans 13 amino acids. Germline V gene data show CDR1 as SGHKS and CDR2 as YYEKEE (reference sequence). The CDR3 loop is CASSPMGVQPQHF. CDR3 nucleotides: TGTGCCAGCAGCCCGATGGGGGTTCAGCCCCAGCATTTT.

The V gene is TRBV5-1, the J gene TRBJ1-3; 8 nucleotides agree with TRBD1. After removal of 0 bases from V and 2 bases from J, the junction contained 7 bases not matched to a gene. The germline CDR1 and CDR2 sequences are SGHRS and YFSETQ. The length of the CDR3 is 17 residues. Written as DNA, the CDR3 is TGCGCCAGCAGCTTGGGTTCAGGGGGCGCCCCTGGAAACACCATATATTTT. It specifies CASSLGSGGAPGNTIYF. The variable domain in full, completed from reference TRBV5-1 and TRBJ1-3, reads KAGVTQTPRYLIKTRGQQVTLSCSPISGHRSVSWYQQTPGQGLQFLFEYFSETQRNKGNFPGRFSGRQFSNSRSEMNVSTLELGDSALYLCASSLGSGGAPGNTIYFGEGSWLTVV.

This clone was seen more than once but under ten times. The chain combines TRBV7-2 with TRBJ1-2; 7 bases map to TRBD1. Germline V gene lookup returns CDR1 SGHTA and CDR2 FQGNSA. V dropped 1 base and J dropped 5; count of bases not matched to a gene: 10. CDR3 size: 16 residues. The CDR3 spells CASSLVYRDREYGYTF. In nucleotides, the CDR3 is TGTGCCAGCAGCTTAGTTTACCGGGACAGAGAATATGGCTACACCTTC.

Points on this clone: Other DNA sequences in the sample encode the same CDR3. This rearrangement joins TRBV5-1 to TRBJ2-7; D not certain. CDR1 and CDR2 from the germline V gene are SGHRS and YFSETQ. CDR3 length: 13 residues. The germline V and J ends were trimmed by 0 bases and 4 bases, with 8 bases remaining between them. The CDR3 DNA follows: TGCGCCAGCAGCTTGGAAGGACCTTACGAGCAGTACTTC. It specifies CASSLEGPYEQYF.

The chain carries TRBV14 and TRBJ1-2; weak D call: TRBD1 (5 bases). This CDR3 has 15 amino acids. The V gene's germline CDR1 is SGHDN and CDR2 FVKESK. Trimming took 0 bases from V and 4 from J, leaving 12 bases between them. The chain's CDR3 is CASSQDWQGAYGYTF. In DNA, the CDR3 is TGTGCCAGCAGCCAAGATTGGCAGGGCGCCTATGGCTACACCTTC.

V gene TRBV25-1 combines with J gene TRBJ1-4; D is undetermined. The CDR3 has 15 amino acids. Looked up from germline, CDR1 is MGHDK and CDR2 is SYGVNS. Trimming shortened V by 6 bases and J by 5 bases, and 16 bases separated the two germline ends. CDR3 sequence: CASRPDPPENEKLFF. In nucleotides, the CDR3 is TGTGCCAGCAGGCCCGACCCTCCGGAGAATGAAAAACTGTTTTTT.